A selection of T cell receptor beta chains follows, all from one sample in a study of T cell responses to AZD1222 COVID-19 vaccine. The method was immunoSEQ multiplex PCR; TCRdb's version includes in-frame clones alone and lacks a portion of them. The sample gives around 99,000 clones, 70% to 90% of which show up once; approximately 17% is in the top ten. The sample here was peripheral blood, taken on day 0 of AZD1222 vaccination. All receptors derive from an adult in good health. The CDR3 runs from the conserved cysteine through the conserved F or W. D genes are given only for firm matches. Size tells how often a clone was seen (once, few, many) or the class of an expanded clone, and some rows leave it out.

abundance	d_gene	j_gene	v_gene	CDR3nt	CDR3aa
-	TRBD1	TRBJ1-5	TRBV30	TGTGCCTGGAGCAGGGGGCAATCGAGCAATCAGCCCCAGCATTTT	CAWSRGQSSNQPQHF
once	-	TRBJ2-7	TRBV5-4	TGTGCCAGCAGCCGACTAGGGGGAGTCTACGAGCAGTACTTC	CASSRLGGVYEQYF
-	TRBD1	TRBJ1-2	TRBV7-3	TGTGCCAGCAGCTCATGGGACAGGGGAGACTATGGCTACACCTTC	CASSSWDRGDYGYTF
once	-	TRBJ1-6	TRBV30	TGTGCCTGGAGCCCGGGGCTCCTAAATAATTCACCCCTCCACTTT	CAWSPGLLNNSPLHF
-	-	TRBJ1-1	TRBV3-1/TRBV3-2	TGTGCCAGCAGCCAAGCCCTGAAAAACACTGAAGCTTTCTTT	CASSQALKNTEAFF
-	-	TRBJ2-2	TRBV9	TGTGCCAGCAGCGTAAGCTCCCCCGGGGAGCTGTTTTTT	CASSVSSPGELFF
few	-	TRBJ1-1	TRBV2	TGTGCCAGCACCTCGAACACTGAAGCTTTCTTT	CASTSNTEAFF
-	-	TRBJ2-1	TRBV7-2	TGTGCCAGCAGCTTAGCGGCGAGGGCGGGTGAGCAGTTCTTC	CASSLAARAGEQFF
-	-	TRBJ1-1	TRBV6-5	TGTGCCAGCAGTTCAAGGACAGTGAACACTGAAGCTTTCTTT	CASSSRTVNTEAFF
-	-	TRBJ1-5	TRBV19	TGTGCCAGTAGTATAGAGGGATGGGGCAATCAGCCCCAGCATTTT	CASSIEGWGNQPQHF
-	-	TRBJ1-1	TRBV6-5	TGTGCCAGCAGTTTCCAAGGGCTTGTGAACACTGAAGCTTTCTTT	CASSFQGLVNTEAFF
-	TRBD1	TRBJ2-1	TRBV7-2	TGTGCCAGCAGCTTAGTTTCAGGGGGCGCCGCAAATGAGCAGTTCTTC	CASSLVSGGAANEQFF
-	-	TRBJ1-6	TRBV7-2	TGTGCCAGCAGCTTAGACTTAACGGGCCCTCGGACCCTCCACTTT	CASSLDLTGPRTLHF
few	-	TRBJ1-5	TRBV12-3/TRBV12-4	TGTGCCAGCAGTTCGACTCAGGGTGAGCCCCAGCATTTT	CASSSTQGEPQHF
-	-	TRBJ2-1	TRBV4-1	TGCGCCAGCAGCCATTCGCAGCAGCCCCACAATGAGCAGTTCTTC	CASSHSQQPHNEQFF
-	-	TRBJ2-5	TRBV28	TGTGCCAGCAGTTTATTGGAGACCCAGTACTTC	CASSLLETQYF
-	-	TRBJ2-3	TRBV12-3/TRBV12-4	TGTGCCTCCCGCGGGGTTAGCACAGATACGCAGTATTTT	CASRGVSTDTQYF
few	TRBD1	TRBJ2-1	TRBV19	TGTGCCAGTAGTATTGGACAGGGGAGGTCCAATGAGCAGTTCTTC	CASSIGQGRSNEQFF
-	-	TRBJ1-2	TRBV30	TGTGCCTGGGCGGATAGAGGGGATTACTATGGCTACACCTTC	CAWADRGDYYGYTF
-	-	TRBJ1-4	TRBV28	TGTGCCAGCAGTGGGACCGCAGTCCAAACTAATGAAAAACTGTTTTTT	CASSGTAVQTNEKLFF
once	TRBD2	TRBJ2-2	TRBV9	TGTGCCAGCAGCGTAGGGGGTCGGGGACTAGCGGGCAACACCGGGGAGCTGTTTTTT	CASSVGGRGLAGNTGELFF
-	-	TRBJ1-3	TRBV5-6	TGTGCCAGCAGCTTCACAGGTGGAAACACCATATATTTT	CASSFTGGNTIYF
-	-	TRBJ2-2	TRBV29-1	TGCAGCGTTGTCAGGCAGAACACCGGGGAGCTGTTTTTT	CSVVRQNTGELFF
-	TRBD2	TRBJ2-1	TRBV2	TGTGCCAGCAGTTTGGGACTAGTCGATGAGCAGTTCTTC	CASSLGLVDEQFF
-	TRBD2	TRBJ2-1	TRBV5-5	TGTGCCAGCAGCTTGTTGGCTAGCGGGAGAGGGTACAATGAGCAGTTCTTC	CASSLLASGRGYNEQFF
-	-	TRBJ1-1	TRBV5-4	TGTGCCAGCAGCTTGCAGGGAATCTATTTGAACACTGAAGCTTTCTTT	CASSLQGIYLNTEAFF
-	-	TRBJ1-1	TRBV29-1	TGCAGCGTTGGGGGGGGAGTTCTCACTGAAGCTTTCTTT	CSVGGGVLTEAFF
few	-	TRBJ1-5	TRBV5-8	TGTGCCAGCAGCTTTAGGGGACAGCCCCAGCATTTT	CASSFRGQPQHF
-	-	TRBJ2-2	TRBV7-2	TGTGCCAGCAGCTATCGCTCCGGGACTTCCTTCGCGAACACCGGGGAGCTGTTTTTT	CASSYRSGTSFANTGELFF
once	TRBD1	TRBJ1-2	TRBV19	TGTGCCAGTAGTGGGGACAGGGAATACTATGGCTACACCTTC	CASSGDREYYGYTF
-	-	TRBJ1-5	TRBV28	TGTGCCAGCAGCCCCGGGGGTCCGGGTGGGGGACCCCAGCATTTT	CASSPGGPGGGPQHF
-	TRBD2	TRBJ2-3	TRBV6-1	TGTGCCAGCAGTGGCTTGAGCGGGAGAGGGCAAGATACGCAGTATTTT	CASSGLSGRGQDTQYF
-	TRBD2	TRBJ2-1	TRBV24-1	TGTGCCACCAGTCCGACTAGCGGAGTCTCCTACAATGAGCAGTTCTTC	CATSPTSGVSYNEQFF
-	TRBD2	TRBJ2-2	TRBV27	TGTGCCAGCAGGTTAGGTAGTGGCGGGGGGGCAGAGACCGGGGAGCTGTTTTTT	CASRLGSGGGAETGELFF
-	-	TRBJ2-5	TRBV21-1	TGTGCCAGCAGCAAAAAATCCGACAGCGGGGAATGTGAGGAGACCCAGTACTTC	CASSKKSDSGECEETQYF
-	-	TRBJ1-5	TRBV11-2	TGTGCCAGCAGCTTAGGGTGGGATCAGCCCCAGCATTTT	CASSLGWDQPQHF
-	-	TRBJ2-7	TRBV5-4	TGTGCCAGCAGCTGGGGTGGCGGGCCGGCCTACGAGCAGTACTTC	CASSWGGGPAYEQYF
-	TRBD2	TRBJ2-5	TRBV3-1/TRBV3-2	TGTGCCAGCAGCCAACTCCTGGCCGGACTAGCGGGAGTTGGGACCCAGTACTTC	CASSQLLAGLAGVGTQYF
-	-	TRBJ1-1	TRBV5-4	TGTGCCAGCAGCCCCCGTTCTGGGTGGGATGAAGCTTTCTTT	CASSPRSGWDEAFF
once	-	TRBJ2-7	TRBV7-2	TGTGCCAGCAGTAGTGTAGGGTTCAACGAGCAGTACTTC	CASSSVGFNEQYF
-	-	TRBJ2-1	TRBV3-1/TRBV3-2	TGTGCCAGCAGCCAATCGGGCCTAGCGGAGCAGTTCTTC	CASSQSGLAEQFF
-	TRBD1	TRBJ1-1	TRBV6-5	TGTGCCAGCAGTTCCAGGACAGGGGCAGGTTCCACTGAAGCTTTCTTT	CASSSRTGAGSTEAFF
-	-	TRBJ1-2	TRBV3-1/TRBV3-2	TGTGCCAGCAGCAGACAGACTAACTATGGCTACACCTTC	CASSRQTNYGYTF
once	TRBD2	TRBJ2-7	TRBV3-1/TRBV3-2	TGTGCCAGCAGCCACCCTCCGGGACTAACAATCTACGAGCAGTACTTC	CASSHPPGLTIYEQYF